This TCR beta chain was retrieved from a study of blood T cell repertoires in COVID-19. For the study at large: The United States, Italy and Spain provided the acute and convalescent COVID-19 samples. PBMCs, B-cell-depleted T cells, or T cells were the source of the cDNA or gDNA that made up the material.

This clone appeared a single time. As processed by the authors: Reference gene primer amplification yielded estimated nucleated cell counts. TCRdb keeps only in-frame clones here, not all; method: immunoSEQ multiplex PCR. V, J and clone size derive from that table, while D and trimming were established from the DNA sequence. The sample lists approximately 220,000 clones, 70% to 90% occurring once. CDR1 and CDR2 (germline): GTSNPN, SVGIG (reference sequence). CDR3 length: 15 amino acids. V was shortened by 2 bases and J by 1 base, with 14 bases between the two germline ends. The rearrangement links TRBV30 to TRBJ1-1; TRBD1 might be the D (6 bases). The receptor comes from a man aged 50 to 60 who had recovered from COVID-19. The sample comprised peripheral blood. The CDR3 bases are TGTGCCTGGAGTTCACACAGGGCGGGGAACACTGAAGCTTTCTTT. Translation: CAWSSHRAGNTEAFF.